This T cell receptor beta chain was obtained from a study of blood T cell repertoires in COVID-19. The wider study: PBMCs, B-cell-depleted T cells, or T cells provided the cDNA or gDNA that made up the material.

Losses at the gene ends were 3 bases for V and 2 bases for J; bases not matched to a gene: 5. CDR1 LNHDA and CDR2 SQIVND come from the germline V gene (reference sequence). The CDR3 has 15 residues. Source study methods: It was from reference gene primer amplification that nucleated cell counts were estimated. Some clones are missing from TCRdb's copy, which holds only in-frame ones; the method was immunoSEQ multiplex PCR. The V and J calls and clone size come from that table; D and trimming were worked out from the DNA. The sample yields 110,000 or so clones, 80% to 90% seen once. The TCR sequence derives from a man aged 35-49 years with acute or convalescent COVID-19. The sequencing sample was made of peripheral blood. The chain uses TRBV19 and TRBJ2-7, with 9 bases lining up with TRBD1. The CDR3 DNA reads TGTGCCAGTAGTATCAGGACAGGGGACCCCTACGAGCAGTACTTC. Translated: CASSIRTGDPYEQYF.